Shown below are 16 T cell receptor beta chains from a single sample sequenced in a study of identical twins. Via MiXCR, TCRdb re-called the 5' RACE reads, giving one row per CDR3 protein. The sample has around 300,000 distinct CDR3 sequences, more than 6.5% seen once. The same specimen was also included in a second study, on yellow fever vaccine responses in identical twins.

Source material: memory (CD45RO+) T cells sorted from blood. Receptor source: a young woman in good health.

This clonotype occurred many times. The rearrangement uses TRBV6-6 and TRBJ2-1; unclear D gene. CDR3 length: 13 residues. Trimming stripped 7 bases from V and 8 bases from J, with 15 bases between. CDR1 and CDR2 from the germline V gene are MNHNY and SVGAGI (reference sequence). This CDR3 reads CASIGTVYHEQFF. The CDR3 nucleotides are TGTGCCAGCATTGGAACAGTGTATCATGAGCAGTTCTTC.

This chain uses TRBV5-4 with TRBJ2-3; TRBD1 matches 9 bases. The CDR3 is 16 residues long. Germline CDR1 SGHNT, CDR2 YYREEE (reference sequence). Trimming at V came to 0 bases and at J to 3 bases, leaving 5 bases not matched to a gene. This CDR3 is CASSLVGDRATDTQYF. CDR3 bases: TGTGCCAGCAGCTTGGTTGGGGACAGGGCGACAGATACGCAGTATTTT.

The chain couples TRBV6-1 to TRBJ1-1, with TRBD1 as a possible D gene (5 bases). This CDR3 is built from 17 residues. V was cut by 5 bases and J by 0 bases, with 19 bases left in between. Germline V gene sequence: CDR1 MNHNS, CDR2 SASEGT. This chain's CDR3 is CASSPVRRQLMNTEAFF. The CDR3 DNA is TGTGCCAGCAGTCCCGTTCGTAGACAGCTAATGAACACTGAAGCTTTCTTT.

The chain combines TRBV7-3 with TRBJ2-1; 9 bases match TRBD2. The CDR3 is made up of 17 amino acids. Germline V gene data show CDR1 as SGHTA and CDR2 as FQGTGA. Trimming took 5 bases from V and 9 from J; bases not matched to a gene: 17. In DNA form, the CDR3 reads TGTGCCAGCAGCCCAAGGGGGGCGGGAGGGCCTATGGGTGAGCAGTTCTTC. Translated, it gives CASSPRGAGGPMGEQFF.

The rearrangement uses TRBV9 and TRBJ1-1; D is perhaps TRBD1 (6 bases). The V end lost 1 base, the J end lost 1 base, and 8 bases lay between the germline ends. CDR1 SGDLS and CDR2 YYNGEE come from the germline V gene. This CDR3 contains 14 residues. The CDR3 DNA follows: TGTGCCAGCAGCGTACAGGGGCAGAACACTGAAGCTTTCTTT. This encodes CASSVQGQNTEAFF.

The V call is TRBV29-1, the J call TRBJ2-3; D remains ambiguous. Germline CDR1 and CDR2: SQVTM and ANQGSEA. Trimming left V 6 bases short and J 0 bases short, with 7 bases between. CDR3 length equals 12 residues. CDR3 DNA: TGCAGCGTCGCCCCTAGCACAGATACGCAGTATTTT. Encoded protein: CSVAPSTDTQYF.

The CDR3 loop is CASSLQGAPYNEQFF. CDR3 DNA sequence: TGTGCCAGCAGCCTCCAGGGGGCGCCGTACAATGAGCAGTTCTTC. The chain couples TRBV7-9 to TRBJ2-1; 8 positions match TRBD1. The trim removed 5 bases at V and 4 bases at J, leaving 7 bases unmatched. Germline-derived CDR1 and CDR2 are SEHNR and FQNEAQ (reference sequence). The CDR3 consists of 15 residues.

The chain couples TRBV6-1 to TRBJ1-1; no firm D call. This CDR3 has 14 amino acids. V was trimmed by 4 bases and J by 1 base, leaving 10 bases between them. Germline V gene sequence: CDR1 MNHNS, CDR2 SASEGT. CDR3 nucleotide sequence: TGTGCCAGCAGTGGCCCGCAAAGGAACACTGAAGCTTTCTTT. Residues: CASSGPQRNTEAFF.

This clonotype was counted ten times or more. This sequence joins TRBV11-2 and TRBJ2-5, with TRBD2 as a possible D gene (5 bases). Trimming stripped 1 base from V and 5 bases from J, with 8 bases between. CDR3 length equals 13 residues. Germline CDR1 SGHAT, CDR2 FQNNGV. The CDR3 DNA is TGTGCCAGCAGCTTAGGACTATCCGAGACCCAGTACTTC. Amino acids: CASSLGLSETQYF.

This clonotype has a handful of counts. The chain has TRBV6-1 and TRBJ2-1; D possibly corresponds to TRBD2 (7 bases). CDR3 size: 14 residues. Trimming shortened V by 6 bases and J by 2 bases, and 11 bases separated the two germline ends. Germline-derived CDR1 and CDR2 are MNHNS and SASEGT. The CDR3 sequence is CASSQGRAYNEQFF. The DNA for the CDR3 is TGTGCCAGCAGCCAGGGGAGGGCCTACAATGAGCAGTTCTTC.

This clonotype showed up many times. The CDR3 loop is CASSTPGTGDTQYF. The CDR3 DNA sequence: TGTGCCAGCAGCACCCCCGGGACAGGAGATACGCAGTATTTT. The chain joins TRBV7-9 to TRBJ2-3; 8 positions agree with TRBD1. Germline V gives CDR1 SEHNR, CDR2 FQNEAQ (reference sequence). The CDR3 sequence is 14 residues long. Unmatched junction bases numbered 6, after V lost 5 bases and J lost 5 bases.

The rearrangement uses TRBV6-5 and TRBJ1-1; the D gene is possibly TRBD1 (6 bases). Germline-derived CDR1 and CDR2 are MNHEY and SVGAGI. Trimming pared 0 bases from V and 5 bases from J, leaving 16 bases between. The CDR3 extends over 16 amino acids. The CDR3 sequence: CASSYSYGGANTEAFF. In nucleotides, the CDR3 is TGTGCCAGCAGTTACTCGTATGGGGGCGCCAATACTGAAGCTTTCTTT.

The chain joins TRBV7-6 to TRBJ2-7, with 7 bases that match TRBD1. J was trimmed by 1 base and V by 2 bases; bases with no gene match: 2. The CDR3 totals 14 residues. Germline CDR1 reads SGHVS; CDR2 reads FNYEAQ. The CDR3 loop reads CASSLYRGSYEQYF. The CDR3 DNA is TGTGCCAGCAGCTTATACAGGGGTTCCTACGAGCAGTACTTC.

This chain connects TRBV14 to TRBJ1-2; no definite D call. V lost 0 bases and J lost 5, with 7 bases in between. There are 13 residues in the CDR3. Germline CDR1 reads SGHDN; CDR2 reads FVKESK. DNA of the CDR3: TGTGCCAGCAGCCAAGAATTACGGTATGGCTACACCTTC. It codes for CASSQELRYGYTF.

This clonotype was counted between two and nine times. The chain is built from TRBV9 and TRBJ2-7, with D possibly TRBD2 on 5 matching bases. V lost 4 bases, J lost 1 base, and 15 bases lay in between. CDR1 SGDLS and CDR2 YYNGEE come from the germline V gene. CDR3 length: 15 amino acids. The CDR3 is CASSTSPGISYEQYF. The CDR3 DNA follows: TGTGCCAGCAGCACGAGCCCGGGGATATCCTACGAGCAGTACTTC. The full variable domain, its missing parts supplied by reference TRBV9 and TRBJ2-7, is DSGVTQTPKHLITATGQRVTLRCSPRSGDLSVYWYQQSLDQGLQFLIQYYNGEERAKGNILERFSAQQFPDLHSELNLSSLELGDSALYFCASSTSPGISYEQYFGPGTRLTVT.

The chain couples TRBV2 to TRBJ2-5; a possible D gene is TRBD1 (5 bases). CDR1 and CDR2 (germline): SNHLY, FYNNEI. V was cut by 3 bases and J by 0 bases, with 8 bases left in between. This CDR3 is 14 amino acids long. DNA for the CDR3: TGTGCCAGCAGTGACAAGGGGTACCAAGAGACCCAGTACTTC. This codes for CASSDKGYQETQYF.